These 21 T cell receptor beta chains share one sample of origin, sequenced in a study of T cell repertoires in cytomegalovirus infection (dated by TCRdb to the late 2010s). The sequencing machine was an Illumina HiSeq 1500. TCRdb passed the public sequencing reads through fastp at Q25 and MiXCR, retaining productive beta sequences. CDR3 protein sequences are deduplicated, and each keeps its most common genes and DNA. Here the sample has more than 85,000 distinct CDR3 sequences; around 22% occur a single time. The ten largest clones capture 39% of the sample. Sequencing used CD8+ T cells from PBMCs. Receptors originate from a human donor in good health (CMV status not recorded). Some clones in this sample may be carry-over from other donors' samples.

This clonotype occurred many times. The rearrangement joins TRBV12-3 or TRBV12-4 to TRBJ2-7; D possibly corresponds to TRBD2 (6 bases). The CDR3 covers 13 residues. V was trimmed by 6 bases and J by 5 bases, leaving 14 bases between them. The CDR3 region has the DNA TGTGCCAGCAGCCCAGCCTGGGGGGACGAGCAGTACTTC. Translation: CASSPAWGDEQYF.

This clonotype was counted ten times or more. This sequence joins TRBV18 and TRBJ2-7; no reliable D call. V was cut by 2 bases and J by 5 bases, with 7 bases left in between. The CDR3 is 12 residues long. CDR1 and CDR2 from the germline V gene are KGHSH and LQKENI. The CDR3 DNA follows: TGTGCCAGCTCACCAGATCGCCACGAGCAGTACTTC. It translates to CASSPDRHEQYF.

The genes are TRBV12-3 or TRBV12-4 and TRBJ2-1; D perhaps matches TRBD1 (6 bases). The CDR3 length is 12 residues. Trimming removed 2 bases at V and 10 bases at J, with 9 bases between. CDR3 bases: TGTGCCAGCAGTTTAACAGGGAGAGAGCAGTTCTTC. It codes for CASSLTGREQFF.

The rearrangement links TRBV7-3 to TRBJ2-1, with no clear D. Germline CDR1 is SGHTA and CDR2 is FQGTGA. The CDR3 sequence is 14 residues long. The V end was cut by 5 bases, the J end by 10 bases, with 18 bases between. CDR3 DNA: TGTGCCAGCAGCCCCCCCAGGCAGGTCGGCGAGCAGTTCTTC. Its protein is CASSPPRQVGEQFF.

In its sample, this clonotype was seen a few times. The CDR3 region has the DNA TGCAGTGCTAGTCGGGGTGACACTAAAGAGACCCAGTACTTC. As protein: CSASRGDTKETQYF. The chain is built from TRBV20-1 and TRBJ2-5, with D perhaps TRBD2 (5 bases). Between the trimmed V and J ends, which lost 3 bases and 3 bases, there was a span of 14 bases. This CDR3 contains 14 residues. Germline loops: CDR1 DFQATT, CDR2 SNEGSKA (reference sequence).

CDR3 amino acids: CASSIPGLAGEQFF. The CDR3 DNA reads as TGTGCCAGCAGCATACCGGGACTAGCGGGTGAGCAGTTCTTC. V is TRBV7-8 and J is TRBJ2-1; 12 bases are shared with TRBD2. Germline V gives CDR1 SGHVS, CDR2 FQNEAQ. The CDR3 consists of 14 residues. V trimming: 5 bases; J trimming: 9 bases; junction bases outside the gene matches: 5.

This clonotype was recorded many times. V is TRBV20-1 and J is TRBJ2-1; D uncertain. Trimming left V 0 bases short and J 0 bases short, with 21 bases between. The length of the CDR3 is 19 residues. In germline, CDR1 is DFQATT, CDR2 SNEGSKA (reference sequence). For the CDR3, the DNA is TGCAGTGCTAGAGATCATTCCACCCTGGACCCAAGCTCCTACAATGAGCAGTTCTTC. Residues: CSARDHSTLDPSSYNEQFF.

This clonotype was observed once. The chain carries TRBV27 and TRBJ1-1; a weak D match, TRBD1 (6 bases). The germline CDR1 and CDR2 sequences are MNHEY and SMNVEV (reference sequence). The CDR3 covers 13 residues. Between the trimmed V and J ends, which lost 0 bases and 4 bases, there was a span of 6 bases. In DNA form, the CDR3 reads TGTGCCAGCAGTTTATCCAGGGGCACTGAAGCTTTCTTT. This gives the protein CASSLSRGTEAFF.

This clonotype showed up many times. The genes are TRBV7-3 and TRBJ1-3; D gene uncertain. Trimming took 1 base from V and 0 from J, leaving 10 bases between them. This CDR3 spans 16 amino acids. From germline, CDR1 is SGHTA and CDR2 FQGTGA. CDR3 coding DNA: TGTGCCAGCAGCTTAATCCCCGTCAGCTCTGGAAACACCATATATTTT. It codes for CASSLIPVSSGNTIYF. Looking up the rest from reference TRBV7-3 and TRBJ1-3 gives the full variable domain: GAGVSQTPSNKVTEKGKYVELRCDPISGHTALYWYRQSLGQGPEFLIYFQGTGAADDSGLPNDRFFAVRPEGSVSTLKIQRTERGDSAVYLCASSLIPVSSGNTIYFGEGSWLTVV.

The rearrangement uses TRBV2 and TRBJ1-5; D is possibly TRBD1 (5 bases). Trimming removed 5 bases at V and 6 bases at J, with 14 bases between. The germline CDR1 and CDR2 sequences are SNHLY and FYNNEI. The CDR3 has 14 residues. CDR3 DNA sequence: TGTGCCAGCAGTAAAGAGGGGTTTACTCAGCCCCAGCATTTT. The encoded protein is CASSKEGFTQPQHF.

The CDR3 here is CASSSTGALGTGELFF. DNA of the CDR3: TGCGCCAGCAGCAGTACCGGTGCTTTGGGCACCGGGGAGCTGTTTTTT. The chain employs TRBV4-3 and TRBJ2-2, with D hard to call. The CDR3 covers 16 residues. V was pared by 5 bases and J by 4 bases, with 17 bases between. The germline V gene has CDR1 LGHNA and CDR2 YSLEER.

The chain is built from TRBV11-2 and TRBJ1-2; D not resolved. Germline assignment: CDR1 SGHAT and CDR2 FQNNGV. V gave up 4 bases and J gave up 8 bases, with 14 bases separating them. This CDR3 has 13 amino acids. The CDR3 loop is CASSYDPESGYTF. CDR3 nucleotides: TGTGCCAGCAGCTACGACCCAGAGTCGGGCTACACCTTC.

Regarding this clonotype: One end of the junction fails to match germline, which may point to a read error. The gene calls are TRBV14 and TRBJ2-7, with D possibly TRBD1 on 6 matching bases. The CDR3 totals 13 residues. CDR1 and CDR2 from the germline V gene are SGHDN and FVKESK. The CDR3 region is CASSQYRAYEQCF. The CDR3 region has the DNA TGTGCCAGCAGCCAATACAGGGCGTACGAGCAGTGCTTC.

The V call is TRBV2, the J call TRBJ1-1; tentative D call: TRBD1 (6 bases). Trimming stripped 10 bases from V and 6 bases from J, with 18 bases between. Per the germline V gene, CDR1 is SNHLY and CDR2 is FYNNEI. The CDR3 sequence is 13 residues long. DNA for the CDR3: TGTGCCACCCCGGGGGGCGGTTCCCCTGAAGCTTTCTTT. It yields the protein CATPGGGSPEAFF.

This clonotype showed up many times. Written as DNA, the CDR3 is TGCAGTGCTACTCGACAGGGAACTCTGAACACTGAAGCTTTCTTT. Amino acids: CSATRQGTLNTEAFF. This rearrangement joins TRBV20-1 to TRBJ1-1; 7 bases are shared with TRBD1. In germline, CDR1 is DFQATT, CDR2 SNEGSKA (reference sequence). The CDR3 length is 15 residues. The V segment lost 4 bases and the J segment 0 bases; nucleotides outside the gene matches: 8.

At least ten counts were recorded for this clonotype. The CDR3 region has the DNA TGCAGCGTTTGTAAAAGTCCCCTAGACTCCTACGAGCAGTACTTC. Its translation: CSVCKSPLDSYEQYF. This chain uses TRBV29-1 with TRBJ2-7; no reliable D call. From germline, CDR1 is SQVTM and CDR2 ANQGSEA. The CDR3 is 15 residues long. V was trimmed by 5 bases and J by 0 bases, leaving 17 bases between them.

The chain has TRBV27 and TRBJ2-1; D is unresolved. Per germline, CDR1 MNHEY and CDR2 SMNVEV (reference sequence). There are 15 residues in the CDR3. V lost 3 bases and J lost 0, with 9 bases in between. The CDR3 DNA reads as TGTGCCAGCAGTTTGGCGGTTAGCTCCTACAATGAGCAGTTCTTC. It yields the protein CASSLAVSSYNEQFF.

This clonotype was counted ten times or more. In DNA form, the CDR3 reads TGTGCCAGCAGCTTATGGGGGAACACTGAAGCTTTCTTT. Encoded protein: CASSLWGNTEAFF. This chain joins TRBV7-8 and TRBJ1-1; D is uncertain. CDR1 and CDR2 (germline): SGHVS, FQNEAQ. The CDR3 extends over 13 amino acids. V lost 2 bases to trimming and J lost 1 base, with 5 bases between them.

This clonotype was picked up many times. The rearrangement joins TRBV12-3 or TRBV12-4 to TRBJ2-2; 7 bases map to TRBD1. J gave up 4 bases and V 3 bases, and 5 bases lay outside the gene matches. This CDR3 is built from 15 residues. CDR3: CASSFPDRVTGELFF. The CDR3 DNA sequence: TGTGCCAGCAGTTTTCCCGACAGGGTCACCGGGGAGCTGTTTTTT.

This clonotype was seen only a few times. The genes are TRBV10-3 and TRBJ2-1, with D unclear. Trimming pared 0 bases from V and 10 bases from J, leaving 4 bases between. This CDR3 spans 11 amino acids. Looked up from germline, CDR1 is ENHRY and CDR2 is SYGVKD. The CDR3 sequence is CAISESTEQFF. The CDR3 DNA reads as TGTGCCATCAGTGAGTCCACCGAGCAGTTCTTC.

This chain connects TRBV2 to TRBJ2-3; 7 positions agree with TRBD1. This CDR3 contains 13 residues. Germline-derived CDR1 and CDR2 are SNHLY and FYNNEI. The V and J ends lost 1 base and 14 bases, in that order; junction bases with no gene match: 9. CDR3 protein: CASSEENRGFRYF. The CDR3 DNA reads TGTGCCAGCAGTGAAGAGAACAGGGGTTTTCGGTATTTT.